The sequence of this TCR beta chain was determined in a study of blood T cells in healthy people across ages (dated by TCRdb to between 2014 and 2017). Turning to the overall study: In model experiments, roughly one uniquely barcoded TCR beta cDNA molecule per two T cells was captured by template switching. The study measured age-related changes in TCR beta repertoire diversity using deep sequencing normalized with unique cDNA molecular identifiers. Four age groups were formed from the donors: young (average around 15 years), middle-aged (approximately 39), aged (about 62) and long-lived (about 80). To avoid experimental bias, donors of different ages were spread randomly across the sequencing lanes. Using the same blood draw, the study looked at two additional independent replicas of 1 million unique cDNA reads for two donors, one aged 18 to 30 and the other aged 80 or older. Paper-wide results and their limitations: Observed TCR beta diversity per million T cells fell roughly linearly with age, and a significant reduction was already apparent by age roughly 41. Estimates of total diversity based on one million sequenced T cells were considered lower bounds and underestimates. The CMV infection status of donors was not known, potentially confounding age-related changes in expanded clonotypes. Conclusive comparison of naive and antigen-experienced compartments was prevented by the profiling of bulk unsorted PBMCs. Compared with the aged group, the long-lived group had more naive CD4+ T cells, fewer expanded clones and increased TCR diversity, a pattern suggesting age selection. There was a strong correlation between observed TCR beta diversity and the percentage of naive T cells measured by flow cytometry.

On this clonotype: Its antigen has not been determined. The input lacks base qualities; no much larger clone sits a single base away.

Preparation of the library involved 5' RACE. The instrument given in TCRdb is Illumina HiSeq 2500. A second PCR of 7 to 11 cycles was performed with a sample-barcoded 5' primer and a J-beta primer mix. Each TCR beta cDNA molecule received a unique molecular identifier from a template-switch 5' adaptor carrying 12 random nucleotides. Each sample yielded at least 3 million CDR3-containing paired-end reads. First-strand cDNA synthesis was performed from all RNA using the Mint cDNA synthesis kit, with priming by a TRBC-specific oligonucleotide. After uracil-DNA glycosylase treatment, a first 18-cycle PCR used universal primers M1SS and BC2_uni_R on all cDNA. Concerning the study's data processing: Each sample was normalized by randomly selecting 1 million high-quality reads, each carrying a distinct molecular identifier. Instead of being binned into consensus sequences, reads with shared molecular identifiers were discarded. MiTCR, set to a Q25 quality threshold and the strictest error-elimination algorithm, was used for CDR3 identification, clonotype clustering and error correction. A nonparametric unseen species model with Euler transformation was used to estimate lower-bound total TCR beta diversity. The raw public reads went through TCRdb reprocessing: fastp at Q25, MiXCR clone calling, in-frame beta chains kept. Each record represents a unique CDR3 protein, reported with the most common genes and DNA among its rows. TCRdb, not the authors, supplied the V and J calls. Within this sample are about 1,600,000 distinct CDR3 sequences, with approximately 38% of them counted one time only. Jointly, the top ten make up 7.9% of the sample.

As encoded in the germline V gene (reference sequence), CDR1 is DFQATT while CDR2 is SNEGSKA. V is shortened by 6 bases, J by 13 bases, and the region joining them spans 25 bases. The CDR3 has 14 amino acids, counting the end cysteine and phenylalanine. The retained sequence is limited to the CDR3, 42 bases, with the frame set at the first base. Systemically healthy Caucasian individuals from Russia, roughly 40 in total and aged about 6 to 100 years, were included as donors. Roughly 10 milliliters of peripheral blood were collected from each donor into EDTA-treated Vacutainer tubes. PBMCs were isolated by Ficoll-Paque density-gradient centrifugation, with at least 6 million obtained per sample. Trizol reagent was used to extract total RNA from PBMCs, with at least 5.5 micrograms per sample. For every donor, an aliquot of PBMCs went through flow cytometry to measure the percentages of naive CD45RAhigh/CD27high T cells.

The chain is made from TRBV20-1 and TRBJ2-1; TRBD2 is a possible D gene, resting on 5 matching bases. Sequencing was performed on blood. This clonotype originated in a woman between 18 and 30 years old in good health. The CDR3 region reads CSAPRTASRETQFF. The DNA reads TGCAGTGCGCCACGGACGGCCAGTAGGGAGACCCAGTTCTTC.